The rows below give T cell receptor beta chains drawn from one sample of a study of OX40 agonist ivuxolimab in advanced cancers. Using immunoSEQ multiplex PCR, the repertoire was profiled, and TCRdb retains in-frame clones only, with some absent. Of roughly 21,000 clones detected, 88% appear once; the ten largest clones hold about 10%. Sequenced here: CD4+ or CD8+ T cells sorted from blood, sampled in a trial of the OX40 agonist ivuxolimab. The receptors were gathered from an adult with an advanced solid tumor such as melanoma, head and neck, liver or kidney cancer. CDR3s leave out the opening cysteine and the closing phenylalanine or tryptophan. Fields, in order: V gene, J gene, CDR3 protein.

v_gene: TRBV5-1
j_gene: TRBJ1-4
CDR3aa: ASSREYGTLNEKLF

v_gene: TRBV27
j_gene: TRBJ1-1
CDR3aa: ASSPTMSMNTEAF

v_gene: TRBV28
j_gene: TRBJ2-7
CDR3aa: ASRLGQGAYEQY

v_gene: TRBV7-2
j_gene: TRBJ2-1
CDR3aa: ASSFKLALEQF

v_gene: TRBV10-3
j_gene: TRBJ2-1
CDR3aa: ATCLAGNNEQF

v_gene: TRBV5-4
j_gene: TRBJ1-1
CDR3aa: ASSLVGALAEAF

v_gene: TRBV5-1
j_gene: TRBJ2-5
CDR3aa: ASSLERGRGETQY

v_gene: TRBV7-9
j_gene: TRBJ2-7
CDR3aa: ASTPPGGYEQY

v_gene: TRBV5-1
j_gene: TRBJ1-2
CDR3aa: ASTGGVSYGYT

v_gene: TRBV2
j_gene: TRBJ1-3
CDR3aa: ASSPDGGNTIY

v_gene: TRBV7-2
j_gene: TRBJ1-1
CDR3aa: ASSPGVEAF

v_gene: TRBV6-1
j_gene: TRBJ2-1
CDR3aa: ASSEAEAPNEQF

v_gene: TRBV7-3
j_gene: TRBJ2-1
CDR3aa: ASSASSGGRHNEQF

v_gene: TRBV6-5
j_gene: TRBJ2-5
CDR3aa: ASSYPGVRGLETQY

v_gene: TRBV11-2
j_gene: TRBJ2-7
CDR3aa: ASSLATTYEQY

v_gene: TRBV4-1
j_gene: TRBJ1-2
CDR3aa: ASGPQGGYGYT

v_gene: TRBV27
j_gene: TRBJ1-1
CDR3aa: ASSLEAMAEAF

v_gene: TRBV11-2
j_gene: TRBJ2-1
CDR3aa: ASSLEGSGRYNEQF

v_gene: TRBV14
j_gene: TRBJ1-6
CDR3aa: ASRARGNSPLH

v_gene: TRBV4-1
j_gene: TRBJ2-7
CDR3aa: ASSQALRPSYEQY